This T cell receptor beta chain was captured by sequencing in a study of beta chain features in type 1 diabetes. Whole-study context: Patient and healthy donor groups were alike in age, gender and cell yields.

Sorting with CD45RO/CCR7/CD25/CD127/CD95/CD27 yielded naive, central memory, regulatory and stem-like memory CD4+ cells. Every bit of the isolated RNA underwent reverse transcription, so sequencing read expressed TCRB transcripts. Produced via immunoSEQ multiplex PCR; TCRdb's table is partial and in-frame only. Among some 350,000 clones listed, about 10% were seen once. Broader study findings: Moderate but significant shortening of TCRB CDR3s was recorded in all four CD4+ subsets from Type 1 diabetes patients.

The V gene lost 4 bases and the J gene lost 1 base, with 3 bases spanning the gap. The CDR3 extends over 13 amino acids. Germline V gives CDR1 SGHKS, CDR2 YYEKEE (reference sequence). This clone occurred many times. What it binds is not known. Sequenced sample: central memory CD4+ T cells from blood. This TCR came from a man aged 25 to 40 with type 1 diabetes. The chain links TRBV5-5 to TRBJ2-6; D gene ambiguous. CDR3 in DNA: TGTGCCAGCAGCGGATCTGGGGCCAACGTCCTGACTTTC. It encodes CASSGSGANVLTF.